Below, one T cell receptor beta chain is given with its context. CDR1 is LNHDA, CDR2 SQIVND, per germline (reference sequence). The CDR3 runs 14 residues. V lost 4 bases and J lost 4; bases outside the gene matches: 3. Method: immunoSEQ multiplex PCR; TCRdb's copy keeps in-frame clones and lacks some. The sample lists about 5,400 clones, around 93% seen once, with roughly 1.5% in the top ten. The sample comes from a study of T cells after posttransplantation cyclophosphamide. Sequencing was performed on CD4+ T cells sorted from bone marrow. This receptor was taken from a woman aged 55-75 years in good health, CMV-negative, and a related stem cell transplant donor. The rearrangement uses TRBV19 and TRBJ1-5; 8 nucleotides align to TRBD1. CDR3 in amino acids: CASSTTGANQPQHF. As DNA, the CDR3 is TGTGCCAGTAGTACGACAGGGGCAAATCAGCCCCAGCATTTT. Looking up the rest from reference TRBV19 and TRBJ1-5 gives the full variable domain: DGGITQSPKYLFRKEGQNVTLSCEQNLNHDAMYWYRQDPGQGLRLIYYSQIVNDFQKGDIAEGYSVSREKKESFPLTVTSAQKNPTAFYLCASSTTGANQPQHFGDGTRLSIL.